Each of the 31 T cell receptor beta chains below was sequenced from the same sample in a study of T cell repertoires in cytomegalovirus infection. TCRdb passed the reads through MiXCR, listing each CDR3 protein once. The sample yields 150,000 to 200,000 distinct CDR3 sequences, approximately 19% seen once. Sequencing input: PBMCs. Source of these receptors: a human donor in good health (CMV status not recorded). Some clones in this sample may be carry-over from other donors' samples.

This clonotype was seen at least ten times. The chain recombines TRBV7-8 with TRBJ2-7; 7 nucleotides align to TRBD2. Germline lookup yields CDR1 SGHVS and CDR2 FQNEAQ. V trimming: 5 bases; J trimming: 0 bases; junction bases outside the gene matches: 10. The CDR3 has 16 residues. CDR3 DNA: TGTGCCAGCAGCGAAAGGCTAGCGGTAGACTCCTACGAGCAGTACTTC. Translation gives CASSERLAVDSYEQYF. Supplemented by reference TRBV7-8 and TRBJ2-7, the full variable domain reads GAGVSQSPRYKVAKRGQDVALRCDPISGHVSLFWYQQALGQGPEFLTYFQNEAQLDKSGLPSDRFFAERPEGSVSTLKIQRTQQEDSAVYLCASSERLAVDSYEQYFGPGTRLTVT.

The gene calls are TRBV12-3 or TRBV12-4 and TRBJ2-2; the match to TRBD2 covers 12 bases. After removal of 5 bases from V and 7 bases from J, the junction contained 2 bases not matched to a gene. The CDR3 covers 14 residues. The CDR3 DNA follows: TGTGCCAGCAGTCTGACTAGCGGGAGCGGGGAGCTGTTTTTT. Amino acids: CASSLTSGSGELFF.

This clonotype has a handful of counts. J is TRBJ1-1 and V is TRBV10-2; D ambiguous. CDR1 and CDR2 from the germline V gene are WSHSY and SAAADI. The CDR3 consists of 13 residues. V shed 7 bases and J shed 5 bases, with 14 bases lying between them. DNA for the CDR3: TGCGCCAGCACCGAAGGGATGGGGACTGAAGCTTTCTTT. Protein sequence: CASTEGMGTEAFF.

This chain connects TRBV9 to TRBJ1-1; the match to TRBD1 covers 7 bases. Unmatched junction bases numbered 4, after V lost 10 bases and J lost 1 base. The length of the CDR3 is 12 residues. Looked up from germline, CDR1 is SGDLS and CDR2 is YYNGEE. CDR3 bases: TGTGCCGACCGACAGGGGAACACTGAAGCTTTCTTT. Its protein product is CADRQGNTEAFF.

This clonotype was counted at least ten times. The CDR3 reads CSVGTGNYGYTF. CDR3 in DNA: TGCAGCGTGGGGACCGGGAACTATGGCTACACCTTC. The chain employs TRBV29-1 and TRBJ1-2; D is possibly TRBD1 (5 bases). This CDR3 comprises 12 residues. Germline CDR1 SQVTM, CDR2 ANQGSEA. With 6 bases removed from V and 2 bases from J, the gap between germline ends came to 10 bases.

The gene calls are TRBV9 and TRBJ2-7, with D perhaps TRBD1 or TRBD2 (5 bases each). Trimming shortened V by 0 bases and J by 3 bases, and 22 bases separated the two germline ends. Germline V gives CDR1 SGDLS, CDR2 YYNGEE. The CDR3 has 18 amino acids. The CDR3 nucleotides read TGTGCCAGCAGCGTAGGAGGCACTGCAGGGACCTCCTTCTACGAGCAGTACTTC. This gives the protein CASSVGGTAGTSFYEQYF.

V is TRBV6-5 and J is TRBJ2-5, with D possibly being TRBD2 (6 bases). The germline V gene encodes CDR1 MNHEY and CDR2 SVGAGI. Deletions cut 6 bases from V and 1 base from J, with 15 bases between. The CDR3 consists of 15 residues. CDR3 protein: CASSPGETTQETQYF. CDR3 DNA: TGTGCCAGCAGCCCGGGGGAGACTACCCAAGAGACCCAGTACTTC.

This clonotype was counted ten times or more. This sequence joins TRBV4-1 and TRBJ2-2, with 10 bases fitting TRBD2. The V segment lost 0 bases and the J segment 7 bases; nucleotides outside the gene matches: 5. Germline V CDR1 and CDR2: MGHRA, YSYEKL. CDR3 size: 16 residues. CDR3 protein: CASSQDSGRANGELFF. The CDR3 DNA reads TGCGCCAGCAGCCAAGACAGCGGGAGGGCCAACGGGGAGCTGTTTTTT.

The V and J genes are TRBV5-5 and TRBJ2-1; D gene uncertain. Germline V gives CDR1 SGHKS, CDR2 YYEKEE (reference sequence). With 0 bases removed from V and 0 bases from J, the gap between germline ends came to 13 bases. This CDR3 has 17 residues. The CDR3, as DNA: TGTGCCAGCAGCTTGGTTTTCTCGCGGCTCTCCTACAATGAGCAGTTCTTC. It specifies CASSLVFSRLSYNEQFF.

The chain recombines TRBV28 with TRBJ1-1, with TRBD1 identical over 7 bases. V trimming: 7 bases; J trimming: 5 bases; junction bases outside the gene matches: 13. CDR3 length: 15 residues. Per the germline V gene, CDR1 is MDHEN and CDR2 is SYDVKM. DNA of the CDR3: TGTGCCAGCAACCCACCGAAGGGGGCAGGGACTGAAGCTTTCTTT. This sequence encodes CASNPPKGAGTEAFF. Together with reference TRBV28 and TRBJ1-1, the CDR3 gives the full variable domain: DVKVTQSSRYLVKRTGEKVFLECVQDMDHENMFWYRQDPGLGLRLIYFSYDVKMKEKGDIPEGYSVSREKKERFSLILESASTNQTSMYLCASNPPKGAGTEAFFGQGTRLTVV.

This clonotype was counted many times. J is TRBJ2-5 and V is TRBV7-2, with TRBD2 matching 9 bases. Germline values: CDR1 SGHTA, CDR2 FQGNSA. With V trimmed by 1 base and J by 5 bases, 2 bases remained unmatched. The CDR3 sequence is 14 residues long. This CDR3 is CASSLVAGVETQYF. CDR3 sequence (DNA): TGTGCCAGCAGCTTAGTAGCGGGAGTCGAGACCCAGTACTTC.

In this sample, this clonotype turned up many times. The chain links TRBV12-3 or TRBV12-4 to TRBJ2-7; TRBD1 agrees at 7 bases. V lost 6 bases, J lost 1 base, and 3 bases stayed unmatched. This CDR3 has 13 amino acids. The CDR3 reads CASSHRGSYEQYF. In nucleotides, the CDR3 is TGTGCCAGCAGCCACAGGGGTTCCTACGAGCAGTACTTC.

This clonotype showed up just a few times. The chain has TRBV19 and TRBJ2-1; D possibly matches TRBD1 or TRBD2 (5 bases each). The CDR3 extends over 14 amino acids. The germline CDR1 and CDR2 sequences are LNHDA and SQIVND (reference sequence). Trimming stripped 8 bases from V and 6 bases from J, with 17 bases between. The CDR3 nucleotides are TGTGCCAGTGGGACGGACTCTTGGGTCAATGAGCAGTTCTTC. Its translation: CASGTDSWVNEQFF.

This clonotype came up many times. V and J are TRBV6-5 and TRBJ2-5; D may match TRBD1 or TRBD2 (5 bases each). This CDR3 contains 16 residues. Per the germline V gene, CDR1 is MNHEY and CDR2 is SVGAGI. Trimming took 2 bases from V and 0 from J, leaving 13 bases between them. The CDR3, as DNA: TGTGCCAGCAGTTACCATGGGACCACGTACCAAGAGACCCAGTACTTC. Amino acids: CASSYHGTTYQETQYF.

The J gene is TRBJ2-7, the V gene TRBV28; D not resolved. Germline CDR1 is MDHEN and CDR2 is SYDVKM. Trimming removed 5 bases at V and 9 bases at J, with 11 bases between. The CDR3 has 11 amino acids. The CDR3 loop reads CASSDSVGQYF. The CDR3 DNA reads as TGTGCCAGCAGTGATTCGGTGGGGCAGTACTTC.

Only a few counts were recorded for this clonotype. This chain uses TRBV7-6 with TRBJ1-2; D might be TRBD1 (6 bases). Between the trimmed V and J ends, which lost 0 bases and 4 bases, there was a span of 9 bases. CDR1 SGHVS and CDR2 FNYEAQ come from the germline V gene. The CDR3 is made up of 14 amino acids. For the CDR3, the DNA is TGTGCCAGCAGCTTAGCAGAGGGGGGCTATGGCTACACCTTC. Encoded protein: CASSLAEGGYGYTF. Drawing the rest from reference TRBV7-6 and TRBJ1-2, the complete variable domain is GAGVSQSPRYKVTKRGQDVALRCDPISGHVSLYWYRQALGQGPEFLTYFNYEAQQDKSGLPNDRFSAERPEGSISTLTIQRTEQRDSAMYRCASSLAEGGYGYTFGSGTRLTVV.

In this sample, this clonotype turned up many times. The genes are TRBV7-6 and TRBJ2-1; tentatively, D is TRBD1 or TRBD2 (5 bases each). CDR1 SGHVS and CDR2 FNYEAQ come from the germline V gene. V dropped 5 bases and J dropped 4 bases, with 15 bases sitting between them. The CDR3 consists of 15 residues. The CDR3 DNA follows: TGTGCCAGCAGCGGGACCTCCGCATCGTACAATGAGCAGTTCTTC. This sequence encodes CASSGTSASYNEQFF. Full variable domain (rest looked up from reference TRBV7-6 and TRBJ2-1): GAGVSQSPRYKVTKRGQDVALRCDPISGHVSLYWYRQALGQGPEFLTYFNYEAQQDKSGLPNDRFSAERPEGSISTLTIQRTEQRDSAMYRCASSGTSASYNEQFFGPGTRLTVL.

This clonotype was detected a few times. The chain is built from TRBV20-1 and TRBJ1-2; D is uncertain. V gave up 0 bases and J gave up 1 base, with 3 bases separating them. Germline CDR1 and CDR2: DFQATT and SNEGSKA (reference sequence). The CDR3 contains 12 residues. The CDR3 loop reads CSARDNNYGYTF. CDR3 nucleotides: TGCAGTGCTAGAGACAATAACTATGGCTACACCTTC.

This clonotype occurred many times. Here the CDR3 DNA reads TGTGCCAGCAGGGGCAACGCTGGGAATGAGCAGTTCTTC. This encodes CASRGNAGNEQFF. The chain links TRBV6-1 to TRBJ2-1, with D unclear. The ends were cut back, 6 bases at V and 7 bases at J, with 13 bases in the middle. The CDR3 runs 13 residues. CDR1 and CDR2 from the germline V gene are MNHNS and SASEGT.

This clonotype has at least ten counts. The chain carries TRBV20-1 and TRBJ2-7, with a weak D call TRBD2 (6 bases). V was shortened by 5 bases and J by 8 bases, with 16 bases between the two germline ends. The CDR3 consists of 12 residues. Looked up from germline, CDR1 is DFQATT and CDR2 is SNEGSKA (reference sequence). The CDR3 spells CSAGAIGRQQYF. In nucleotides, the CDR3 is TGCAGTGCTGGCGCCATAGGGAGGCAGCAGTACTTC.

At least ten counts were recorded for this clonotype. This rearrangement joins TRBV5-1 to TRBJ1-4; D is unresolved. V lost 0 bases, J lost 7 bases, and 10 bases lay in between. The germline CDR1 and CDR2 sequences are SGHRS and YFSETQ. The CDR3 is 14 residues long. CDR3 sequence: CASSLGQDLEKLFF. In nucleotides, the CDR3 is TGCGCCAGCAGCTTGGGTCAGGACCTTGAAAAACTGTTTTTT. The full variable domain, rest sourced from reference TRBV5-1 and TRBJ1-4, is KAGVTQTPRYLIKTRGQQVTLSCSPISGHRSVSWYQQTPGQGLQFLFEYFSETQRNKGNFPGRFSGRQFSNSRSEMNVSTLELGDSALYLCASSLGQDLEKLFFGSGTQLSVL.

This rearrangement joins TRBV7-4 to TRBJ1-1, with D possibly being TRBD1 (5 bases). The CDR3 loop spans 14 amino acids. Germline CDR1 and CDR2: SGHVT and SQSDAQ. Trimming removed 1 base from V and 2 bases from J, with 8 bases in between. The CDR3 DNA follows: TGTGCCAGCAGCTTAGAAGACAGTAACACTGAAGCTTTCTTT. Translating it yields CASSLEDSNTEAFF.

This clonotype came up many times. V is TRBV6-1 and J is TRBJ2-1; the match to TRBD1 covers 9 bases. The V and J ends lost 2 bases and 2 bases, in that order; junction bases with no gene match: 4. In germline, CDR1 is MNHNS, CDR2 SASEGT. CDR3 length: 16 residues. Written as DNA, the CDR3 is TGTGCCAGCAGTGAAATGGGGACAGGGCCCTACAATGAGCAGTTCTTC. Its translation: CASSEMGTGPYNEQFF.

This chain uses TRBV7-2 with TRBJ1-3, with a weak D call TRBD1 (6 bases). The CDR3 is 12 residues long. The V gene's germline CDR1 is SGHTA and CDR2 FQGNSA. V was shortened by 8 bases and J by 9 bases, with 14 bases between the two germline ends. This CDR3 is CASGPGVGTIYF. CDR3 DNA sequence: TGTGCCAGCGGGCCAGGGGTGGGCACCATATATTTT.

This clonotype occurred many times. The J gene is TRBJ1-1, the V gene TRBV6-5; D possibly corresponds to TRBD1 (6 bases). This CDR3 is 12 amino acids long. Germline CDR1 is MNHEY and CDR2 is SVGAGI. With 6 bases removed from V and 5 bases from J, the gap between germline ends came to 10 bases. CDR3 sequence (DNA): TGTGCCAGCAGCCTCAGGGGAACTGAAGCTTTCTTT. It translates to CASSLRGTEAFF.

This clonotype showed up just a few times. The chain is built from TRBV5-5 and TRBJ2-1; 15 bases map to TRBD2. Losses at the gene ends were 4 bases for V and 7 bases for J; bases not matched to a gene: 6. The CDR3 runs 16 residues. The germline CDR1 and CDR2 sequences are SGHKS and YYEKEE (reference sequence). CDR3 region: CASSLTGTSGRNEQFF. In DNA, the CDR3 is TGTGCCAGCAGCCTGACCGGGACTAGCGGGAGGAATGAGCAGTTCTTC.

Notes on this clonotype: A single base separates this from a much larger clone, so it may be a read error. The gene calls are TRBV5-4 and TRBJ2-2; possible D gene TRBD1, 5 bases. From germline, CDR1 is SGHNT and CDR2 YYREEE (reference sequence). There are 15 residues in the CDR3. The CDR3 here is CASSQGGRNNGELFF. CDR3 DNA: TGTGCCAGCAGCCAGGGCGGAAGGAACAACGGGGAGCTGTTTTTT. Full variable domain (missing parts from reference TRBV5-4 and TRBJ2-2): ETGVTQSPTHLIKTRGQQVTLRCSSQSGHNTVSWYQQALGQGPQFIFQYYREEENGRGNFPPRFSGLQFPNYSSELNVNALELDDSALYLCASSQGGRNNGELFFGEGSRLTVL.

This chain joins TRBV5-6 and TRBJ2-7, with D possibly TRBD1 on 5 matching bases. CDR1 is SGHDT and CDR2 is YYEEEE in the germline V gene. This CDR3 has 14 amino acids. Trimming removed 1 base at V and 5 bases at J, with 13 bases between. The chain's CDR3 is CASSLLGRADEQYF. Here the CDR3 DNA reads TGTGCCAGCAGCTTGTTGGGCAGGGCCGACGAGCAGTACTTC.

This clonotype was found many times. CDR3 in amino acids: CASRKGGGTTNEQFF. The CDR3 DNA sequence: TGTGCCAGCAGAAAGGGAGGGGGTACAACGAATGAGCAGTTCTTC. The chain couples TRBV12-3 or TRBV12-4 to TRBJ2-1; D perhaps matches TRBD2 (7 bases). The CDR3 contains 15 residues. Between the trimmed V and J ends, which lost 6 bases and 7 bases, there was a span of 19 bases.

This clonotype was seen only a few times. The chain is built from TRBV9 and TRBJ2-1; the D gene is possibly TRBD2 (5 bases). Trimming removed 0 bases from V and 6 bases from J, with 13 bases in between. The germline V gene has CDR1 SGDLS and CDR2 YYNGEE. The CDR3 contains 15 residues. The DNA for the CDR3 is TGTGCCAGCAGCGTAGGCTCTAGTCGGGGCAATGAGCAGTTCTTC. Protein: CASSVGSSRGNEQFF.

This clonotype showed up many times. This rearrangement joins TRBV7-9 to TRBJ2-7; tentative D call: TRBD2 (6 bases). CDR3 length: 14 amino acids. The germline gives CDR1 SEHNR, CDR2 FQNEAQ (reference sequence). V lost 5 bases and J 1 base, leaving 12 bases between the germline ends. The CDR3 region has the DNA TGTGCCAGCAGCGGAGGGGACGGATCCTACGAGCAGTACTTC. As protein: CASSGGDGSYEQYF.